The clone carrying this T cell receptor beta chain turned up a few times. Original analysis: Counts of nucleated cells, estimated from reference gene primer amplification, were obtained. Sequenced by immunoSEQ multiplex PCR; TCRdb stores in-frame clones only, minus some. V and J calls and clone size are as listed in that table; D and trimming were resolved from the DNA. The sample lists about 180,000 clones, less than 90% occurring once. The data derive from a study of blood T cell repertoires in COVID-19. Overall study: Acute-phase and convalescent COVID-19 samples originated in the United States, Italy and Spain. PBMCs, B-cell-depleted T cells, or T cells were the source of the cDNA or gDNA that made up the material.

V lost 0 bases to trimming and J lost 0 bases, with 11 bases between them. The CDR3 has 16 amino acids. CDR1 SGHTA and CDR2 FQGTGA come from the germline V gene. This TCR was recovered from a man younger than 35 with active or convalescent COVID-19. Input material: peripheral blood. V usage is TRBV7-3 and J usage is TRBJ1-1, with D perhaps TRBD1 (6 bases). The CDR3 DNA follows: TGTGCCAGCAGCTTAACGCCGGACAGCATGAACACTGAAGCTTTCTTT. Its protein is CASSLTPDSMNTEAFF.